This note documents a single TCR beta chain sequence. Its matching antigen is unknown. These donors counted as nominally healthy when sampled, but unrecorded immune exposures were likely. The data are from a study of cytomegalovirus exposure and HLA in healthy donors. The study's findings and limits: Testing in vitro showed a few CMV-associated chains specific for CMV antigens. In a later analysis, several top co-occurrence clusters appeared linked to parvovirus B19, influenza, CMV and Epstein-Barr virus.

Trimming cost V 3 bases and J 2 bases, with 14 bases left between them. The CDR3 has 16 residues. Germline CDR1 reads LNHDA; CDR2 reads SQIVND (reference sequence). The PCR used 60 Vbeta and 13 Jbeta primers. Clones were sequenced by immunoSEQ multiplex PCR, and TCRdb holds only the in-frame ones, with some missing. The table includes 150,000 to 200,000 clones, 80% to 85% detected once. The sequence was obtained from a woman aged 40 to 55 in good health and CMV-seronegative. The chain is built from TRBV19 and TRBJ1-5; maybe TRBD1 (6 bases). Sequenced input: PBMCs. The CDR3 DNA follows: TGTGCCAGTAGTATTGCCCAGGGGCTCCGCAATCAGCCCCAGCATTTT. This sequence encodes CASSIAQGLRNQPQHF.